This passage covers 10 T cell receptor beta chains from one sample sequenced in a study of CD8+ T cells in alopecia areata. Reverse transcribed after extraction, RNA yielded cDNA as the sequencing template. Using immunoSEQ multiplex PCR, the repertoire was profiled, and TCRdb retains in-frame clones only, with some absent. This sample yields more than 150,000 clones, of which about 50% are seen a single time; just under 20% belongs to the top ten. The sequencing here drew on CD8+ T cells sorted from blood, taken at week 0. These TCRs come from a human donor with alopecia areata.

The rearrangement uses TRBV7-9 and TRBJ2-5, with unresolved D. CDR1 and CDR2 from the germline V gene are SEHNR and FQNEAQ (reference sequence). CDR3 size: 17 residues. V shed 3 bases and J shed 5 bases, with 22 bases lying between them. This chain's CDR3 is CASSFGSTGHKWETQYF. Written as DNA, the CDR3 is TGTGCCAGCAGCTTCGGGTCTACTGGTCATAAATGGGAGACCCAGTACTTC.

The rearrangement links TRBV29-1 to TRBJ1-2, with 8 nucleotides matching TRBD1. Germline CDR1 and CDR2: SQVTM and ANQGSEA. V lost 3 bases, J lost 4 bases, and 7 bases stayed unmatched. The CDR3 has 14 amino acids. CDR3 DNA: TGCAGCGTTGATGGCCAGGGGGCGATCTATGGCTACACCTTC. Translating gives CSVDGQGAIYGYTF.

The chain recombines TRBV15 with TRBJ2-1; weak D call: TRBD2 (6 bases). The CDR3 consists of 16 residues. Germline V gene data show CDR1 as LNHNV and CDR2 as YYDKDF (reference sequence). The V gene lost 1 base and the J gene lost 0 bases, with 10 bases spanning the gap. Here the CDR3 reads CATSRGAGSSYNEQFF. The CDR3 nucleotides are TGTGCCACCAGCAGAGGGGCGGGGAGCTCCTACAATGAGCAGTTCTTC.

This clone was detected ten times or more. J is TRBJ2-2 and V is TRBV29-1; 15 bases match TRBD2. Germline values: CDR1 SQVTM, CDR2 ANQGSEA. V lost 5 bases, J lost 5 bases, and 6 bases stayed unmatched. The CDR3 is made up of 16 amino acids. CDR3 sequence: CSVSGTSGGLTGELFF. In DNA form, the CDR3 reads TGCAGCGTTTCCGGGACTAGCGGGGGGCTTACCGGGGAGCTGTTTTTT.

V usage is TRBV30 and J usage is TRBJ1-1, with D uncertain. The CDR3 sequence is 12 residues long. V gave up 4 bases and J gave up 5 bases, with 11 bases separating them. Germline loops: CDR1 GTSNPN, CDR2 SVGIG (reference sequence). The CDR3 sequence is CAWNDGKTEAFF. The CDR3 DNA sequence: TGTGCCTGGAATGATGGAAAGACTGAAGCTTTCTTT. The entire variable domain, with the rest obtained from reference TRBV30 and TRBJ1-1, is as follows: SQTIHQWPATLVQPVGSPLSLECTVEGTSNPNLYWYRQAAGRGLQLLFYSVGIGQISSEVPQNLSASRPQDRQFILSSKKLLLSDSGFYLCAWNDGKTEAFFGQGTRLTVV.

The chain is built from TRBV4-1 and TRBJ1-2, with a tentative D call TRBD1 (6 bases). Trimming cost V 3 bases and J 6 bases, with 8 bases left between them. The CDR3 is 12 amino acids. From germline, CDR1 is MGHRA and CDR2 YSYEKL. The CDR3 DNA sequence: TGCGCCAGCAGCCACTCAGGGGATGGCTACACCTTC. Its protein product is CASSHSGDGYTF.

This chain connects TRBV9 to TRBJ2-1; 8 nucleotides agree with TRBD2. The V segment lost 4 bases and the J segment 0 bases; nucleotides outside the gene matches: 9. From germline, CDR1 is SGDLS and CDR2 YYNGEE. The CDR3 spans 17 residues. DNA of the CDR3: TGTGCCAGCAGCCACGTAGCCGGGACTAGCTCCTACAATGAGCAGTTCTTC. Its protein is CASSHVAGTSSYNEQFF.

The V call is TRBV29-1, the J call TRBJ2-2; D may be TRBD2 (6 bases). The CDR3 runs 15 residues. Per germline, CDR1 SQVTM and CDR2 ANQGSEA. V lost 4 bases and J 1 base, leaving 13 bases between the germline ends. The CDR3 loop reads CSVAGELQNTGELFF. CDR3 sequence (DNA): TGCAGCGTTGCGGGAGAGCTACAGAACACCGGGGAGCTGTTTTTT.

This clone was counted a few times. The V call is TRBV7-8, the J call TRBJ2-1; D remains ambiguous. The V end was cut by 5 bases, the J end by 5 bases, with 19 bases between. CDR3 length: 16 residues. From germline, CDR1 is SGHVS and CDR2 FQNEAQ. CDR3 amino acids: CASSPEINFPNNEQFF. DNA of the CDR3: TGTGCCAGCAGCCCTGAGATAAATTTCCCAAACAATGAGCAGTTCTTC.

The J gene is TRBJ1-2, the V gene TRBV29-1; D not resolved. The CDR3 consists of 10 residues. The germline V and J ends were trimmed by 3 bases and 3 bases, with 2 bases remaining between them. CDR1 and CDR2 (germline): SQVTM, ANQGSEA. Here the CDR3 DNA reads TGCAGCGTTGACCACTATGGCTACACCTTC. It translates to CSVDHYGYTF.